A selection of T cell receptor beta chains follows, all from one sample in a study of T cell repertoires in cytomegalovirus infection. These receptors lack a known antigen. TCRdb reprocessed the reads with MiXCR, giving one entry per CDR3 protein. This table has around 100,000 distinct CDR3 sequences, around 31% appearing once. This sample comprised CD8+ T cells from cultured PBMCs, obtained from culture after CMV antigen stimulation. The receptors were sampled from a human donor in good health (CMV status not recorded). Some clones in this sample may be carry-over from other donors' samples. Both conserved end residues are part of each CDR3. A D gene is named only where the DNA matches it firmly. Size is stated for part of the rows, as once, few or many counts, or as a class when the clone is expanded.

CDR3 length,J gene,D gene,V gene,clone size,CDR3 DNA,CDR3 protein
13,TRBJ1-1,TRBD1,TRBV7-9,few,TGTGCCGGTCAAATCGGAGGGACAGGTGGAACTTTCTTT,CAGQIGGTGGTFF
14,TRBJ1-5,-,TRBV4-2,many,TGTGCCAGCAGCCAAGATCTCCCCCCTCAGCCCCAGCATTTT,CASSQDLPPQPQHF
18,TRBJ1-2,-,TRBV11-2,once,TGTGCCAGCAGCGGGAGCGGGGGTGGGGAGGACCTAGATGAAGGCTACACCTTC,CASSGSGGGEDLDEGYTF
15,TRBJ2-1,-,TRBV19,-,TGTGCCAGTAGGATTAGCGTCGGCTCCTACAATGAGCAGTTCTTC,CASRISVGSYNEQFF
14,TRBJ2-1,TRBD2,TRBV7-9,many,TGTGCCAGCAGCTTGGGACTAGCGGGGAATGAGCAGTTCTTC,CASSLGLAGNEQFF
15,TRBJ1-2,-,TRBV29-1,-,TGCAGCGTTGAAGATCGGTACGGGGGCGCGGGTGGCTACACCTTC,CSVEDRYGGAGGYTF
13,TRBJ2-5,-,TRBV7-9,many,TGTGCCAGCAGCTTGGACAGCGAAGAGACCCAGTACTTC,CASSLDSEETQYF
16,TRBJ2-1,-,TRBV7-2,many,TGTGCCAGCAGCTTATACGGGGGCCTCACCTACAATGAGCAGTTCTTC,CASSLYGGLTYNEQFF
15,TRBJ1-1,-,TRBV9,-,TGTGCCAGCAGCGTAGAGGAGGAGGGGTCCACTGAAGCTTTCTTT,CASSVEEEGSTEAFF
13,TRBJ1-1,-,TRBV7-9,few,TGTGCCAGCAGCTACGCCGACGGGGGAGAAGCTTTCTTT,CASSYADGGEAFF
17,TRBJ2-3,TRBD2,TRBV29-1,-,TGCAGCGGGGACGGACTAGCGGGGGGGATAAGCACAGATACGCAGTATTTT,CSGDGLAGGISTDTQYF
16,TRBJ2-1,-,TRBV11-2,few,TGTGCCAGCAGCTTATCCCAGGGTTTTTTCGACAATGAGCAGTTCTTC,CASSLSQGFFDNEQFF
16,TRBJ2-1,-,TRBV7-2,-,TGTGCCAGCAGCCCACAATTCCCAGGGATGTACAATGAGCAGTTCTTC,CASSPQFPGMYNEQFF
14,TRBJ1-5,-,TRBV7-8,many,TGTGCCAGCAGCTTAGGGACCCGTAATCAGCCCCAGCATTTT,CASSLGTRNQPQHF
14,TRBJ1-2,-,TRBV9,-,TGTGCCAGCAGCGTATCAGAGGGCTCTTATGGCTACACCTTC,CASSVSEGSYGYTF
14,TRBJ1-5,-,TRBV19,-,TGTGCCAGTAGGCCCCCCGGTACCAATCAGCCCCAGCATTTT,CASRPPGTNQPQHF
16,TRBJ2-7,TRBD1,TRBV6-2/TRBV6-3,few,TGTGCCAGCAGTTACGGGACAGTCTCTAGCCTCTACGAGCAGTACTTC,CASSYGTVSSLYEQYF
13,TRBJ1-1,-,TRBV27,-,TGTGCCAGTTCCCTCGGAGCCCGTCGCGAAGCTTTCTTT,CASSLGARREAFF
13,TRBJ2-7,-,TRBV20-1,-,TGCAGTGCTAGTTACAGGGAGGCCTACGAGCAGTACTTC,CSASYREAYEQYF
18,TRBJ1-4,TRBD1,TRBV6-5,-,TGTGCCAGCAGTCACGGACAAGCCCTAGGGGGCATTGGCGAAAAACTGTTTTTT,CASSHGQALGGIGEKLFF
15,TRBJ2-7,TRBD1,TRBV5-1,few,TGCGCCAGCAGCCCCGACAGGGGCACGGACTACGAGCAGTACTTC,CASSPDRGTDYEQYF
17,TRBJ2-3,-,TRBV10-3,few,TGTGCCATCAGTGAGTCTCTTGGGCCGGGAAGTACAGATACGCAGTATTTT,CAISESLGPGSTDTQYF
14,TRBJ2-4,-,TRBV7-8,few,TGTGCCAGCAGCTTAGGGGGGGCGGTGGACATTCAGTACTTC,CASSLGGAVDIQYF
13,TRBJ1-1,-,TRBV11-2,many,TGTGCCAGCAGCTCTCTCAAGAACACTGAAGCTTTCTTT,CASSSLKNTEAFF
18,TRBJ2-1,-,TRBV24-1,many,TGTGCCACCAGTGATCCTACTAGACAGGGAGGGGAGGAGGATGAGCAGTTCTTC,CATSDPTRQGGEEDEQFF
16,TRBJ2-3,-,TRBV5-1,many,TGCGCCAGCAGCCATCAGGAGATTAGGGCCACAGATACGCAGTATTTT,CASSHQEIRATDTQYF
17,TRBJ2-1,-,TRBV12-3/TRBV12-4,few,TGTGCCAGCGCTAGCCTCCCGGGACTGTCTATAAACAATGAGCAGTTCTTC,CASASLPGLSINNEQFF
15,TRBJ1-5,-,TRBV19,-,TGTGCCAGTAGTATACTCCCGTCGGTGAGCCAGCCCCAGCATTTT,CASSILPSVSQPQHF
15,TRBJ2-7,TRBD2,TRBV5-4,few,TGTGCCAGCAGCTTGTTCGAGCGGGGGCCCTACGAGCAGTACTTC,CASSLFERGPYEQYF
14,TRBJ2-1,TRBD2,TRBV2,few,TGTGCCAGCAGGGCTAGCGGGGGGGCCAATGAGCAGTTCTTC,CASRASGGANEQFF
13,TRBJ1-1,-,TRBV6-5,few,TGTGCCAGCAGTTATAGGCAGAACACTGAAGCTTTCTTT,CASSYRQNTEAFF
17,TRBJ2-1,-,TRBV19,-,TGTGCCAGTAGCCGCGGTGGAGGGGGCTTCTCCTACAATGAGCAGTTCTTC,CASSRGGGGFSYNEQFF
16,TRBJ2-1,TRBD2,TRBV14,many,TGTGCCAGCAGCCTCCAAGGACTAGCGGGGGTCAATGAGCAGTTCTTC,CASSLQGLAGVNEQFF